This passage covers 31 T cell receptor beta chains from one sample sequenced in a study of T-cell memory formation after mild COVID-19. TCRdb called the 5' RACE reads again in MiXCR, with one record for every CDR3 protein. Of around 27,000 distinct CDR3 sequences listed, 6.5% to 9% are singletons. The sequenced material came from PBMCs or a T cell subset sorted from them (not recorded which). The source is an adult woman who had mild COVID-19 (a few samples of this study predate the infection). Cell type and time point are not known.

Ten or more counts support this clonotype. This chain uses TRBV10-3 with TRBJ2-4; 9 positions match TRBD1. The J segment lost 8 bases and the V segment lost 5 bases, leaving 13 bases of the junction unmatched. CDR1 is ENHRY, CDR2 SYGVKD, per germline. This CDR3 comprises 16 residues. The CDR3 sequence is CAISSGSGDRAYIQYF. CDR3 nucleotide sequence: TGTGCCATCAGTTCCGGAAGCGGGGACAGGGCCTACATTCAGTACTTC.

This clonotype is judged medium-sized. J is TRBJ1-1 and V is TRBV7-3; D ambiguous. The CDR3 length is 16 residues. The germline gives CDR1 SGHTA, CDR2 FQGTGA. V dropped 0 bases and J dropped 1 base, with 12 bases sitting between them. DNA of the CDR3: TGTGCCAGCAGCTTAACTCCAGTGGGAAGGAACACTGAAGCTTTCTTT. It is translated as CASSLTPVGRNTEAFF.

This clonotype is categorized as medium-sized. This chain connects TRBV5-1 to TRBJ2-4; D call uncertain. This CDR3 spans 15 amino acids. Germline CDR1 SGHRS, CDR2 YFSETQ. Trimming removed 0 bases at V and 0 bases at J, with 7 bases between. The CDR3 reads CASSLDMGAKNIQYF. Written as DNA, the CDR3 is TGCGCCAGCAGCTTGGACATGGGAGCCAAAAACATTCAGTACTTC.

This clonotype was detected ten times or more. This CDR3 reads CASSRPAGLRDEQFF. CDR3 sequence (DNA): TGTGCCAGCAGTAGGCCAGCGGGGTTGAGGGATGAGCAGTTCTTC. The rearrangement uses TRBV3-1 and TRBJ2-1, with 7 positions matching TRBD2. Looked up from germline, CDR1 is LGHDT and CDR2 is YNNKEL (reference sequence). After removal of 6 bases from V and 8 bases from J, the junction contained 13 bases not matched to a gene. This CDR3 has 15 residues.

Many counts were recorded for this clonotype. This CDR3 is CASSQADILNTQYF. CDR3 coding DNA: TGTGCCAGCAGCCAAGCCGACATCTTGAATACGCAGTATTTT. The chain joins TRBV3-1 to TRBJ2-3; D is unclear. V was pared by 1 base and J by 7 bases, with 12 bases between. The germline V gene has CDR1 LGHDT and CDR2 YNNKEL (reference sequence). The CDR3 is 14 amino acids.

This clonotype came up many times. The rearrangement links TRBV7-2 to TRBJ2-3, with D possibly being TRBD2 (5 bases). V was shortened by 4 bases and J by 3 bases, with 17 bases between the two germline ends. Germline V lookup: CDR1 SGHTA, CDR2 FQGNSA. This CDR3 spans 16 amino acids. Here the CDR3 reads CASSSEGRVRTDTQYF. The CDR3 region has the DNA TGTGCCAGCAGCTCCGAGGGTAGGGTCCGGACAGATACGCAGTATTTT.

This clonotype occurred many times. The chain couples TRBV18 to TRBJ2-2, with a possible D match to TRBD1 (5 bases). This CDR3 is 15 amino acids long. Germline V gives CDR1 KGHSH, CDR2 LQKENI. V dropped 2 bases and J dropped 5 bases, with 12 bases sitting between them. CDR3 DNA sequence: TGTGCCAGCTCACCAGATGCAGCAGGGACCGGGGAGCTGTTTTTT. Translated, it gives CASSPDAAGTGELFF.

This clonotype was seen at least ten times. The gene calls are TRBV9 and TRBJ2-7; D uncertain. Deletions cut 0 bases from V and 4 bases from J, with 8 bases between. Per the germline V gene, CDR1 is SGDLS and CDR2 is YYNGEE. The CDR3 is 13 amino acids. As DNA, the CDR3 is TGTGCCAGCAGCGTAGGGCAGGATTACGAGCAGTACTTC. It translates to CASSVGQDYEQYF.

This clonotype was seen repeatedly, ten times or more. This CDR3 reads CASSLAGGYYEQYF. Written as DNA, the CDR3 is TGTGCCAGCAGCTTAGCCGGGGGCTACTACGAGCAGTACTTC. This rearrangement joins TRBV7-2 to TRBJ2-7; D may correspond to TRBD1 or TRBD2 (6 bases each). The CDR3 length is 14 residues. V was trimmed by 0 bases and J by 3 bases, leaving 9 bases between them. The germline gives CDR1 SGHTA, CDR2 FQGNSA.

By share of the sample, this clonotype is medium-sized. CDR3 bases: TGTGCCAGCAGCTTAGACGGCAATCTCAATGAGCAGTTCTTC. It encodes CASSLDGNLNEQFF. The chain recombines TRBV7-9 with TRBJ2-1; D call uncertain. The CDR3 is 14 amino acids. The V gene lost 1 base and the J gene lost 6 bases, with 10 bases spanning the gap. Looked up from germline, CDR1 is SEHNR and CDR2 is FQNEAQ (reference sequence). Full variable domain (missing parts from reference TRBV7-9 and TRBJ2-1): DTGVSQNPRHKITKRGQNVTFRCDPISEHNRLYWYRQTLGQGPEFLTYFQNEAQLEKSRLLSDRFSAERPKGSFSTLEIQRTEQGDSAMYLCASSLDGNLNEQFFGPGTRLTVL.

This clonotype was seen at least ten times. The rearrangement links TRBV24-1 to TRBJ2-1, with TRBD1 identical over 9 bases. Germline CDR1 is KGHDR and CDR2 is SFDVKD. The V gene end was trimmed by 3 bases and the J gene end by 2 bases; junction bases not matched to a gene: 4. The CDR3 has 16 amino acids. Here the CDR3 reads CATSDPTGGPYNEQFF. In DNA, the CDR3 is TGTGCCACCAGTGATCCGACAGGGGGTCCCTACAATGAGCAGTTCTTC.

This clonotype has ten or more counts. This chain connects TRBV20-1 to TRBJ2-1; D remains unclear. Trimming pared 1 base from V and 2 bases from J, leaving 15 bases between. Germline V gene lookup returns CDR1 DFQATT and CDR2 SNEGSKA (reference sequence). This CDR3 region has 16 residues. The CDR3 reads CSARAPGDPTYNEQFF. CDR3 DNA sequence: TGCAGTGCTAGAGCCCCCGGAGACCCAACCTACAATGAGCAGTTCTTC.

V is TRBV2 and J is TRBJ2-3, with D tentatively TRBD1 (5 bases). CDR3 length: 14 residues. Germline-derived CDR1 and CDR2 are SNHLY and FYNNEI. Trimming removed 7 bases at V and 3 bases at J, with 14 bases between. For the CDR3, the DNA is TGTGCCAGCAAGTTTGGACCAGGGACAGATACGCAGTATTTT. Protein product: CASKFGPGTDTQYF.

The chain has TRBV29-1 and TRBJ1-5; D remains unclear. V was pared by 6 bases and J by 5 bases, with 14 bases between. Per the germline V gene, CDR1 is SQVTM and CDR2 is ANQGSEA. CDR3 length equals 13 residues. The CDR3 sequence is CSVKRAFDQPQHF. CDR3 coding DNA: TGCAGCGTCAAAAGGGCATTTGATCAGCCCCAGCATTTT.

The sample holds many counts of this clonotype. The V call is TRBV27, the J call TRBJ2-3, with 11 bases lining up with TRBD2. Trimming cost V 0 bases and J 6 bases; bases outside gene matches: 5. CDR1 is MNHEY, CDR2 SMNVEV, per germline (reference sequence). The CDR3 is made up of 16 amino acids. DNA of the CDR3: TGTGCCAGCAGTTTATCCCTAGCGGGGGGCCGGGATACGCAGTATTTT. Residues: CASSLSLAGGRDTQYF.

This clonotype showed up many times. DNA for the CDR3: TGTGCCAGCAACGCCCGTTACGGGGGTAGCGGGGGGCGGGACGAGCAGTACTTC. Translating gives CASNARYGGSGGRDEQYF. The chain recombines TRBV6-5 with TRBJ2-7, with TRBD2 matching over 10 bases. The CDR3 runs to 18 residues. The J segment lost 5 bases and the V segment lost 7 bases, leaving 20 bases of the junction unmatched. CDR1 is MNHEY, CDR2 SVGAGI, per germline.

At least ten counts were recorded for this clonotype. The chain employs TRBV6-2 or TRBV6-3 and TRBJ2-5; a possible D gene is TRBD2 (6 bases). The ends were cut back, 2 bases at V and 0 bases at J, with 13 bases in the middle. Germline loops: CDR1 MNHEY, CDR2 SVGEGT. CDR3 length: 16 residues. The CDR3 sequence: CASSYPGWGDQETQYF. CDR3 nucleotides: TGTGCCAGCAGTTACCCCGGGTGGGGGGACCAAGAGACCCAGTACTTC.

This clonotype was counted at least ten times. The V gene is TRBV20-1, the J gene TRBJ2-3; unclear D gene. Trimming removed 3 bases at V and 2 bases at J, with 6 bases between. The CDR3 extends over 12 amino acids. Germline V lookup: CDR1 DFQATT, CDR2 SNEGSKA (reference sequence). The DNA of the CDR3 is TGCAGTGCTAGGCCCTTCACAGATACGCAGTATTTT. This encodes CSARPFTDTQYF.

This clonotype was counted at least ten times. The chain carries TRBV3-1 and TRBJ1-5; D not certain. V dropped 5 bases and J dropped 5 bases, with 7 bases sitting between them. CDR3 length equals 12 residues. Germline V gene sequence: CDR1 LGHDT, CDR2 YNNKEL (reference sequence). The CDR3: CASSSLDQPQHF. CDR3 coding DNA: TGTGCCAGCAGCTCGCTGGATCAGCCCCAGCATTTT.

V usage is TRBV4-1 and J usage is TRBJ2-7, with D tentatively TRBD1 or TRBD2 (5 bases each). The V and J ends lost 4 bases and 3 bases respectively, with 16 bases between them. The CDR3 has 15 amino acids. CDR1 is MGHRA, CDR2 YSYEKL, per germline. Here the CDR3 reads CASSRDQNLGYEQYF. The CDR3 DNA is TGCGCCAGCAGCCGGGACCAAAACTTAGGCTACGAGCAGTACTTC.

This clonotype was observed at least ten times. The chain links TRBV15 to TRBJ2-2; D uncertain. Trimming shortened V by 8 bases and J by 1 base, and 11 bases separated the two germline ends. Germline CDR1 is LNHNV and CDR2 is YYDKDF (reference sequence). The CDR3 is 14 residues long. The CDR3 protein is CATRPPGNTGELFF. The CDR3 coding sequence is TGTGCCACCCGCCCCCCAGGGAACACCGGGGAGCTGTTTTTT.

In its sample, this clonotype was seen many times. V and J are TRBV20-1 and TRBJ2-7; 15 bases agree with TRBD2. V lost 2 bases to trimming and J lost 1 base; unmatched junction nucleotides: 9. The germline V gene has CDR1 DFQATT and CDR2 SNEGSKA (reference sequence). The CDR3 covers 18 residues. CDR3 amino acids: CSARRAGLAGGYSYEQYF. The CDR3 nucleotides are TGCAGTGCTAGAAGGGCGGGACTAGCGGGGGGCTATTCCTACGAGCAGTACTTC.

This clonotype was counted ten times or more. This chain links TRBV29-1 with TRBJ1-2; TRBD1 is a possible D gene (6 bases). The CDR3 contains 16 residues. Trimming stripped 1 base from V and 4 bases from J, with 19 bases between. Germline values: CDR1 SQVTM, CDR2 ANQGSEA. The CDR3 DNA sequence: TGCAGCGTTGAAGCGGAATGGAGGGGGATTAGCTATGGCTACACCTTC. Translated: CSVEAEWRGISYGYTF.

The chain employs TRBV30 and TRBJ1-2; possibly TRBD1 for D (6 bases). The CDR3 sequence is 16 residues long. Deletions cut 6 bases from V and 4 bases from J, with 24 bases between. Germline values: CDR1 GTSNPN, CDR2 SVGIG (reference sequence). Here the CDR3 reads CACRRNWGAGSYGYTF. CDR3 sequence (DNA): TGTGCCTGCCGACGGAATTGGGGGGCGGGGAGCTATGGCTACACCTTC.

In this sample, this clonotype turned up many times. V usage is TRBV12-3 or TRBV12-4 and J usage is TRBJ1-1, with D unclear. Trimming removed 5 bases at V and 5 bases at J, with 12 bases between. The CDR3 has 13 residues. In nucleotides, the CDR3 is TGTGCCAGCAGTCGAGACCACAAAACTGAAGCTTTCTTT. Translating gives CASSRDHKTEAFF.

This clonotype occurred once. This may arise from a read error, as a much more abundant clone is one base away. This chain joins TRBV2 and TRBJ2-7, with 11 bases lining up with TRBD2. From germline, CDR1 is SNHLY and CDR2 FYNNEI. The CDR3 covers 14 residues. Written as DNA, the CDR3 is TGTGCCAGCATCCTGACTAGCGGGACCTACGAGAAGTACTTC. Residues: CASILTSGTYEKYF.

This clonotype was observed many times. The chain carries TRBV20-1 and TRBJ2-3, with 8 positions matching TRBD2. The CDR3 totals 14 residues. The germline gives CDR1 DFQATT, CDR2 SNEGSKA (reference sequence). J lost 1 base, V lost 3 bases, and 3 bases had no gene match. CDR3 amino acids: CSASSAGGTDTQYF. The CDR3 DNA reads TGCAGTGCTAGTTCAGCGGGGGGCACAGATACGCAGTATTTT.

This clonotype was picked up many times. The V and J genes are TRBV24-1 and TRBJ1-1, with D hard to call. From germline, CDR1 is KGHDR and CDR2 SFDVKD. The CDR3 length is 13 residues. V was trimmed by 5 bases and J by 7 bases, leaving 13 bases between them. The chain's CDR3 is CATSARPAGEAFF. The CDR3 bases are TGTGCCACCAGTGCGAGGCCGGCGGGTGAAGCTTTCTTT.

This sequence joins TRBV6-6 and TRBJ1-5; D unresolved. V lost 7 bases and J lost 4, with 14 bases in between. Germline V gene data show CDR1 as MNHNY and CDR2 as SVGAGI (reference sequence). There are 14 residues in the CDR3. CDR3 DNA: TGTGCCAGCACAACGGCGATGGGGAATCAGCCCCAGCATTTT. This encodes CASTTAMGNQPQHF.

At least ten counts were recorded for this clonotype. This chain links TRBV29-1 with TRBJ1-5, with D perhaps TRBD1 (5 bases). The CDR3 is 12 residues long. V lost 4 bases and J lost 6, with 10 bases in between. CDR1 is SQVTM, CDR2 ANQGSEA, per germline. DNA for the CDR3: TGCAGCGTTGGTAGCAGGGCTCAGCCCCAGCATTTT. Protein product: CSVGSRAQPQHF.

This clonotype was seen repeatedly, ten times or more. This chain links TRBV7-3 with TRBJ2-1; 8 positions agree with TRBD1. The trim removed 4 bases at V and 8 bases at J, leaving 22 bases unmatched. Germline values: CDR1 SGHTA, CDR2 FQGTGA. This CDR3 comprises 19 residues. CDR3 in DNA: TGTGCCAGCAGCTCCACCGGGACAGGATCGGACCCCACCCTCCATGAGCAGTTCTTC. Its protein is CASSSTGTGSDPTLHEQFF.